One and the same sample provided the 24 T cell receptor beta chains below, sequenced in a study of blood T cell repertoires in COVID-19. The table came from immunoSEQ multiplex PCR; TCRdb's copy has only in-frame clones and leaves some out. This sample carries some 130,000 clones, around nine tenths of them seen once, and the ten largest clones take over 9.5%. Sequencing input: peripheral blood. All receptors derive from a woman in her sixties or seventies with COVID-19, enrolled during active disease.

The J gene is TRBJ2-1, the V gene TRBV11-2; D not certain. The CDR3 is 13 amino acids. Germline-derived CDR1 and CDR2 are SGHAT and FQNNGV. Deletions cut 6 bases from V and 4 bases from J, with 10 bases between. The CDR3 sequence is CASRVTEYNEQFF. The DNA of the CDR3 is TGTGCCAGCAGGGTCACTGAATACAATGAGCAGTTCTTC.

CDR3 coding DNA: TGTGCCAGTAGTATGAGGACCGGGACACCAAATGAAAAACTGTTTTTT. The encoded protein is CASSMRTGTPNEKLFF. The chain has TRBV19 and TRBJ1-4, with D tentatively TRBD1 (6 bases). This CDR3 comprises 16 residues. CDR1 and CDR2 (germline): LNHDA, SQIVND (reference sequence). V lost 3 bases to trimming and J lost 5 bases, with 16 bases between them.

The V call is TRBV5-1, the J call TRBJ2-1; the match to TRBD2 covers 11 bases. In germline, CDR1 is SGHRS, CDR2 YFSETQ. The J segment lost 7 bases and the V segment lost 4 bases, leaving 16 bases of the junction unmatched. The CDR3 is 18 residues long. CDR3 sequence (DNA): TGCGCCAGCAGCCCTACAGGATTCGGGACTAGCGGTAGTAATGAGCAGTTCTTC. Translation: CASSPTGFGTSGSNEQFF.

This sequence joins TRBV5-6 and TRBJ2-3; D possibly corresponds to TRBD2 (6 bases). Germline V gives CDR1 SGHDT, CDR2 YYEEEE. The CDR3 is 15 amino acids. Trimming stripped 9 bases from V and 2 bases from J, with 19 bases between. The CDR3 here is CATKRRGMTTDTQYF. Here the CDR3 DNA reads TGTGCCACCAAGAGGCGGGGAATGACCACAGATACGCAGTATTTT.

The rearrangement joins TRBV7-9 to TRBJ1-4, with 7 bases identical to TRBD1. CDR3 length: 16 amino acids. V was pared by 2 bases and J by 8 bases, with 11 bases of the junction left unmatched. CDR1 and CDR2 (germline): SEHNR, FQNEAQ (reference sequence). DNA of the CDR3: TGTGCCAGCAGCTTAAGGACAGGTTTCTCATCCGAAAAACTGTTTTTT. It yields the protein CASSLRTGFSSEKLFF.

About this clone itself: The same CDR3 can be traced to other DNA sequences in this sample. The chain uses TRBV2 and TRBJ2-7; possibly TRBD1 for D (5 bases). The CDR3 has 11 residues. The ends were cut back, 5 bases at V and 4 bases at J, with 6 bases in the middle. CDR1 and CDR2 from the germline V gene are SNHLY and FYNNEI. Here the CDR3 reads CASSTGYEQYF. In DNA, the CDR3 is TGTGCCAGCAGTACAGGTTACGAGCAGTACTTC.

J is TRBJ2-1 and V is TRBV5-6; the D gene is possibly TRBD2 (5 bases). The V end lost 0 bases, the J end lost 2 bases, and 9 bases lay between the germline ends. The CDR3 is 15 amino acids. Per the germline V gene, CDR1 is SGHDT and CDR2 is YYEEEE. CDR3 nucleotides: TGTGCCAGCAGCTTGGCCGAGCGGCCCTACAATGAGCAGTTCTTC. Its translation is CASSLAERPYNEQFF.

The chain joins TRBV5-5 to TRBJ1-2, with TRBD1 matching over 8 bases. CDR3 length: 16 residues. With V trimmed by 0 bases and J by 2 bases, 6 bases remained unmatched. Germline assignment: CDR1 SGHKS and CDR2 YYEKEE (reference sequence). The CDR3 reads CASSLAPGQANYGYTF. For the CDR3, the DNA is TGTGCCAGCAGCTTGGCTCCGGGACAGGCAAACTATGGCTACACCTTC.

This clone was counted a few times. Other DNA sequences in the sample encode the same CDR3. The chain employs TRBV6-5 and TRBJ2-7, with 12 bases identical to TRBD2. The CDR3 has 14 residues. Germline values: CDR1 MNHEY, CDR2 SVGAGI. With 6 bases clipped from V and 6 bases from J, the junction kept 6 bases outside the gene matches. CDR3 coding DNA: TGTGCCAGCAGCGGACTAGCGGGGCCGGGCGAGCAGTACTTC. This gives the protein CASSGLAGPGEQYF.

The chain uses TRBV6-6 and TRBJ2-7; a weak D match, TRBD1 (5 bases). The V end lost 0 bases, the J end lost 3 bases, and 15 bases lay between the germline ends. CDR1 and CDR2 from the germline V gene are MNHNY and SVGAGI (reference sequence). This CDR3 comprises 16 residues. Here the CDR3 DNA reads TGTGCCAGCAGTTACTCGTCGACAGAAGAAAACTACGAGCAGTACTTC. Protein product: CASSYSSTEENYEQYF.

This rearrangement joins TRBV11-2 to TRBJ2-1, with 11 nucleotides matching TRBD2. Germline loops: CDR1 SGHAT, CDR2 FQNNGV. V shed 5 bases, J shed 3 bases, and the junction held 9 bases outside the gene matches. The CDR3 has 17 amino acids. As DNA, the CDR3 is TGTGCCAGCAGCACCCGTACTAGCGGGGGTTACTACAATGAGCAGTTCTTC. Its protein product is CASSTRTSGGYYNEQFF.

This rearrangement joins TRBV25-1 to TRBJ1-1, with D perhaps matching TRBD1 (6 bases). Trimming took 5 bases from V and 3 from J, leaving 13 bases between them. The CDR3 has 14 amino acids. Germline CDR1 MGHDK, CDR2 SYGVNS. Written as DNA, the CDR3 is TGTGCCAGCAGTCCACAGGGAAGGTACACTGAAGCTTTCTTT. This sequence encodes CASSPQGRYTEAFF.

This clone was recorded once. The CDR3 is CASSLIQGRDEQFF. The CDR3 nucleotides are TGTGCCAGCAGCTTGATTCAGGGTAGGGATGAGCAGTTCTTC. The chain joins TRBV5-4 to TRBJ2-1, with D possibly TRBD1 on 5 matching bases. Deletions cut 1 base from V and 8 bases from J, with 13 bases between. There are 14 residues in the CDR3. Per germline, CDR1 SGHNT and CDR2 YYREEE (reference sequence). The whole variable domain, remainder taken from reference TRBV5-4 and TRBJ2-1, is ETGVTQSPTHLIKTRGQQVTLRCSSQSGHNTVSWYQQALGQGPQFIFQYYREEENGRGNFPPRFSGLQFPNYSSELNVNALELDDSALYLCASSLIQGRDEQFFGPGTRLTVL.

The chain links TRBV25-1 to TRBJ1-2; D is possibly TRBD1 (6 bases). The CDR3 contains 12 residues. CDR1 and CDR2 from the germline V gene are MGHDK and SYGVNS. Trimming shortened V by 5 bases and J by 4 bases, and 8 bases separated the two germline ends. CDR3 residues: CASSLGGYGYTF. The DNA of the CDR3 is TGTGCCAGCAGTTTAGGGGGCTATGGCTACACCTTC.

The rearrangement uses TRBV2 and TRBJ1-2, with D possibly being TRBD1 (5 bases). The germline V gene has CDR1 SNHLY and CDR2 FYNNEI. Trimming removed 6 bases from V and 2 bases from J, with 10 bases in between. The CDR3 totals 13 residues. DNA of the CDR3: TGTGCCAGCAGCCTGACAGAGAACTATGGCTACACCTTC. Protein product: CASSLTENYGYTF.

The rearrangement links TRBV27 to TRBJ1-2; unclear D gene. Trimming pared 2 bases from V and 5 bases from J, leaving 18 bases between. Germline assignment: CDR1 MNHEY and CDR2 SMNVEV (reference sequence). This CDR3 contains 16 residues. The CDR3 sequence: CASSLGRGSFGYGYTF. The CDR3 DNA reads as TGTGCCAGCAGTTTAGGGCGTGGCAGCTTTGGATATGGCTACACCTTC.

The chain joins TRBV5-5 to TRBJ1-5; D is perhaps TRBD1 (6 bases). In germline, CDR1 is SGHKS, CDR2 YYEKEE (reference sequence). Between the trimmed V and J ends, which lost 3 bases and 4 bases, there was a span of 14 bases. The length of the CDR3 is 15 residues. The DNA for the CDR3 is TGTGCCAGCAGCTCTGGGGACATCGGAAATCAGCCCCAGCATTTT. Its translation is CASSSGDIGNQPQHF.

The chain is built from TRBV5-1 and TRBJ2-7, with TRBD2 identical over 16 bases. Germline CDR1 reads SGHRS; CDR2 reads YFSETQ. The CDR3 is made up of 16 amino acids. The V gene end was trimmed by 4 bases and the J gene end by 2 bases; junction bases not matched to a gene: 3. CDR3 region: CASSAGLAGGTYEQYF. In nucleotides, the CDR3 is TGCGCCAGCAGCGCGGGACTAGCGGGGGGGACCTACGAGCAGTACTTC.

In DNA, the CDR3 is TGTGCCAGCAGCACCGACAGAACATCGGGCTACACCTTC. Amino acid sequence: CASSTDRTSGYTF. The gene calls are TRBV28 and TRBJ1-2, with D perhaps matching TRBD1 (5 bases). Germline V gene data show CDR1 as MDHEN and CDR2 as SYDVKM. V was pared by 6 bases and J by 8 bases, with 16 bases between. The CDR3 sequence is 13 residues long.

The rearrangement links TRBV7-6 to TRBJ2-1; D remains ambiguous. This CDR3 spans 16 amino acids. Germline V gives CDR1 SGHVS, CDR2 FNYEAQ. The V and J ends lost 7 bases and 1 base respectively, with 17 bases between them. The CDR3 here is CASMLLLRRSYNEQFF. DNA of the CDR3: TGTGCCAGCATGCTCCTTCTGAGGCGATCCTACAATGAGCAGTTCTTC.

V is TRBV4-1 and J is TRBJ1-5, with a possible D match to TRBD1 (5 bases). Trimming removed 4 bases from V and 4 bases from J, with 11 bases in between. Germline lookup yields CDR1 MGHRA and CDR2 YSYEKL. The CDR3 has 14 residues. CDR3 DNA: TGCGCCAGCAGCCTCTCGCAGGGAAATCAGCCCCAGCATTTT. This codes for CASSLSQGNQPQHF.

There are a few counts of this clone. This chain joins TRBV28 and TRBJ1-2, with D maybe TRBD1 (6 bases). Germline CDR1 MDHEN, CDR2 SYDVKM. The CDR3 is 14 residues long. V lost 6 bases and J 2 bases, leaving 13 bases between the germline ends. This CDR3 is CASRRLGANYGYTF. The CDR3 DNA follows: TGTGCCAGCAGGAGATTGGGGGCCAACTATGGCTACACCTTC.

The V gene is TRBV2, the J gene TRBJ1-5, with 8 bases lining up with TRBD1. The CDR3 covers 15 residues. Trimming took 2 bases from V and 6 from J; bases not matched to a gene: 6. CDR1 and CDR2 (germline): SNHLY, FYNNEI. The CDR3 is CASSERPGGVQPQHF. DNA of the CDR3: TGTGCCAGCAGTGAAAGACCAGGGGGCGTTCAGCCCCAGCATTTT.

The CDR3 reads CASSRGPQGVNYEQYF. The CDR3 region has the DNA TGCGCCAGCAGCCGAGGGCCGCAGGGGGTAAACTACGAGCAGTACTTC. This chain joins TRBV4-1 and TRBJ2-7; 7 bases line up with TRBD1. This CDR3 region has 16 residues. Per the germline V gene, CDR1 is MGHRA and CDR2 is YSYEKL. V lost 4 bases, J lost 3 bases, and 12 bases stayed unmatched.